The present T cell receptor beta chain was sequenced within a study of esophageal squamous cell carcinoma under preoperative chemotherapy. Each CDR3 protein is one row after TCRdb ran MiXCR on the PCR reads. The sample lists some 32,000 distinct CDR3 sequences, under 60% seen once, with approximately 25% in the top ten. Sample time point: after preoperative PTX-NDP chemotherapy. J lost 7 bases, V lost 5 bases, and 7 bases had no gene match. Germline CDR1 is SGHTA and CDR2 is FQGTGA. CDR3 length equals 16 residues. Sampling was done from a patient given preoperative chemotherapy. This clonotype was sampled from a human donor with esophageal squamous cell carcinoma. The donor label of this sample is uncertain. V usage is TRBV7-3 and J usage is TRBJ2-1; 14 bases are a match to TRBD2. CDR3 DNA sequence: TGTGCCAGCAGCCTAGTGGGGACTAGCGGGAGTAATGAGCAGTTCTTC. It translates to CASSLVGTSGSNEQFF.